The 30 T cell receptor beta chains in this list originate from one sample, sequenced in a study of human CD4 T cells and Enterobacteriaceae. TCRdb's table, derived via immunoSEQ multiplex PCR, lists solely in-frame clones and lacks some. The data contain tens of thousands of clones, roughly 79% of them singletons. The memory gate held CD4+ cells that were not CD45RA+CCR7+CD95- naive cells, over 98% pure. Sequenced sample: memory CD4+ T cells from blood. The receptors derive from a human donor in good health.

The chain recombines TRBV29-1 with TRBJ2-7; D is unresolved. V was pared by 3 bases and J by 2 bases, with 8 bases between. Germline assignment: CDR1 SQVTM and CDR2 ANQGSEA. The CDR3 runs 12 residues. The CDR3 loop reads CSVEAAAYEQYF. DNA for the CDR3: TGCAGCGTTGAGGCCGCAGCCTACGAGCAGTACTTC.

V gene TRBV27 combines with J gene TRBJ2-3; TRBD1 might be the D (5 bases). The V and J ends lost 2 bases and 2 bases respectively, with 11 bases between them. Germline V lookup: CDR1 MNHEY, CDR2 SMNVEV (reference sequence). This CDR3 contains 15 residues. As DNA, the CDR3 is TGTGCCAGCAGTTTAAAAGGGGCTTTCACAGATACGCAGTATTTT. Protein product: CASSLKGAFTDTQYF.

The CDR3: CASLSGRSTDTQYF. CDR3 nucleotide sequence: TGTGCCAGTCTGAGCGGGAGATCCACAGATACGCAGTATTTT. The chain is built from TRBV19 and TRBJ2-3; TRBD2 matches 8 bases. This CDR3 contains 14 residues. Germline lookup yields CDR1 LNHDA and CDR2 SQIVND (reference sequence). The V and J ends lost 8 bases and 2 bases, in that order; junction bases with no gene match: 6.

The V and J genes are TRBV6-5 and TRBJ2-5; possibly TRBD1 or TRBD2 for D (6 bases each). The length of the CDR3 is 14 residues. V lost 10 bases and J lost 0, with 15 bases in between. CDR1 and CDR2 from the germline V gene are MNHEY and SVGAGI. This chain's CDR3 is CATSPGAHQETQYF. In DNA, the CDR3 is TGTGCCACATCACCGGGGGCCCACCAAGAGACCCAGTACTTC.

The chain joins TRBV7-2 to TRBJ1-3; TRBD1 is a possible D gene (6 bases). The CDR3 extends over 16 amino acids. Germline V lookup: CDR1 SGHTA, CDR2 FQGNSA. The V end lost 5 bases, the J end lost 4 bases, and 18 bases lay between the germline ends. CDR3 region: CASSPQWAGTGNTIYF. Written as DNA, the CDR3 is TGTGCCAGCAGCCCCCAGTGGGCGGGGACAGGAAACACCATATATTTT.

This chain joins TRBV25-1 and TRBJ2-2; D is uncertain. The CDR3 spans 13 residues. Trimming left V 8 bases short and J 0 bases short, with 7 bases between. Germline V gene data show CDR1 as MGHDK and CDR2 as SYGVNS. The CDR3 DNA is TGTGCCAGCCGAACACCGAACACCGGGGAGCTGTTTTTT. Its translation is CASRTPNTGELFF.

This clone was counted between two and nine times. V gene TRBV5-1 combines with J gene TRBJ1-5, with TRBD1 matching 8 bases. V lost 5 bases to trimming and J lost 7 bases; unmatched junction nucleotides: 8. The CDR3 spans 14 residues. The V gene's germline CDR1 is SGHRS and CDR2 YFSETQ. CDR3 nucleotides: TGCGCCAGCAGTCCGACAGGGGAGGAACAGCCCCAGCATTTT. It is translated as CASSPTGEEQPQHF.

This chain uses TRBV4-2 with TRBJ2-7; 11 positions agree with TRBD2. This CDR3 is 18 amino acids long. V shed 4 bases, J shed 2 bases, and the junction held 13 bases outside the gene matches. The germline gives CDR1 LGHNA, CDR2 YNFKEQ. The CDR3 loop is CASSLELLLAGAPYEQYF. CDR3 nucleotide sequence: TGTGCCAGCAGCCTCGAACTCTTACTAGCGGGGGCCCCCTACGAGCAGTACTTC.

This clone appeared a few times. V and J are TRBV9 and TRBJ1-5; D not resolved. Germline V gives CDR1 SGDLS, CDR2 YYNGEE. The CDR3 length is 13 residues. Trimming shortened V by 0 bases and J by 4 bases, and 5 bases separated the two germline ends. For the CDR3, the DNA is TGTGCCAGCAGCGTAGATAATAATCAGCCCCAGCATTTT. Translation gives CASSVDNNQPQHF. The full variable domain, with the rest looked up from reference TRBV9 and TRBJ1-5, is DSGVTQTPKHLITATGQRVTLRCSPRSGDLSVYWYQQSLDQGLQFLIQYYNGEERAKGNILERFSAQQFPDLHSELNLSSLELGDSALYFCASSVDNNQPQHFGDGTRLSIL.

The chain employs TRBV6-6 and TRBJ1-5, with 9 bases matching TRBD1. Germline values: CDR1 MNHNY, CDR2 SVGAGI (reference sequence). V gave up 5 bases and J gave up 2 bases; unmatched junction bases: 4. There are 15 residues in the CDR3. This chain's CDR3 is CASSRGQGGNQPQHF. The CDR3 nucleotides are TGTGCCAGCAGTCGGGGACAGGGTGGCAATCAGCCCCAGCATTTT.

This clone was detected a few times. The chain is built from TRBV29-1 and TRBJ1-2, with 8 positions matching TRBD1. CDR1 and CDR2 (germline): SQVTM, ANQGSEA. The CDR3 is 15 residues long. Trimming removed 1 base from V and 3 bases from J; junction bases left unmatched: 7. The CDR3: CSVEGGQGAYYGYTF. CDR3 sequence (DNA): TGCAGCGTTGAAGGTGGCCAGGGGGCCTACTATGGCTACACCTTC.

The rearrangement links TRBV6-6 to TRBJ1-4, with D hard to call. The V end was cut by 4 bases, the J end by 1 base, with 7 bases between. The CDR3 totals 14 residues. Germline values: CDR1 MNHNY, CDR2 SVGAGI (reference sequence). For the CDR3, the DNA is TGTGCCAGCAGTTCCGGTCGAACTAATGAAAAACTGTTTTTT. This gives the protein CASSSGRTNEKLFF.

This chain joins TRBV27 and TRBJ2-1; 11 bases agree with TRBD1. The CDR3 contains 15 residues. From germline, CDR1 is MNHEY and CDR2 SMNVEV (reference sequence). V trimming: 6 bases; J trimming: 4 bases; junction bases outside the gene matches: 5. This CDR3 is CASSRDRGAYNEQFF. CDR3 nucleotide sequence: TGTGCCAGCAGCCGGGACAGGGGGGCATACAATGAGCAGTTCTTC.

The V call is TRBV5-1, the J call TRBJ2-3; tentatively, D is TRBD2 (6 bases). Germline CDR1 is SGHRS and CDR2 is YFSETQ. The CDR3 covers 20 residues. Between the trimmed V and J ends, which lost 1 base and 5 bases, there was a span of 29 bases. CDR3: CASSLSRDFSGDFRQDTQYF. As DNA, the CDR3 is TGCGCCAGCAGCTTGTCCCGGGACTTTTCTGGGGACTTCCGGCAAGATACGCAGTATTTT.

The V call is TRBV5-1, the J call TRBJ2-3; 10 bases align to TRBD2. V dropped 4 bases and J dropped 2; count of bases not matched to a gene: 7. CDR1 SGHRS and CDR2 YFSETQ come from the germline V gene. The CDR3 is 16 residues long. The chain's CDR3 is CASSRSTSGPTDTQYF. CDR3 in DNA: TGCGCCAGCAGCCGATCGACTAGCGGGCCCACAGATACGCAGTATTTT.

This clone was detected only a few times. V is TRBV5-1 and J is TRBJ2-1; 7 bases match TRBD1. Germline V gives CDR1 SGHRS, CDR2 YFSETQ. The CDR3 runs 16 residues. With 2 bases clipped from V and 2 bases from J, the junction kept 7 bases outside the gene matches. The CDR3 loop is CASSLTGQAPYNEQFF. The CDR3 nucleotides are TGCGCCAGCAGCTTAACAGGACAGGCCCCCTACAATGAGCAGTTCTTC.

The sample holds a few counts of this clone. This chain connects TRBV11-3 to TRBJ2-1; TRBD2 matches at 7 bases. Germline V CDR1 and CDR2: SGHNT, YENEEA. CDR3 length: 14 residues. The V and J ends lost 5 bases and 5 bases, in that order; junction bases with no gene match: 6. CDR3 in DNA: TGTGCCAGCAGCCTTAGCGGGTCAAACAATGAGCAGTTCTTC. Residues: CASSLSGSNNEQFF.

This chain joins TRBV27 and TRBJ1-1; the D gene is possibly TRBD1 (6 bases). The V gene lost 6 bases and the J gene lost 4 bases, with 18 bases spanning the gap. This CDR3 has 15 residues. Per the germline V gene, CDR1 is MNHEY and CDR2 is SMNVEV (reference sequence). CDR3: CASSIFAGAGTEAFF. DNA for the CDR3: TGTGCCAGCAGCATCTTCGCAGGGGCCGGCACTGAAGCTTTCTTT.

The rearrangement links TRBV30 to TRBJ1-5; D is possibly TRBD1 (5 bases). The CDR3 is 14 residues long. Trimming removed 2 bases from V and 2 bases from J, with 10 bases in between. Germline lookup yields CDR1 GTSNPN and CDR2 SVGIG (reference sequence). CDR3 region: CAWSQGLGNQPQHF. CDR3 in DNA: TGTGCCTGGAGTCAGGGCCTTGGCAATCAGCCCCAGCATTTT.

This chain uses TRBV7-2 with TRBJ1-4; TRBD1 aligns across 9 bases. Germline CDR1 and CDR2: SGHTA and FQGNSA. V was clipped by 5 bases and J by 8 bases; unmatched bases: 6. The CDR3 runs 14 residues. CDR3 protein: CASSPGQGSEKLFF. The CDR3 nucleotides are TGTGCCAGCAGCCCTGGACAGGGGAGCGAAAAACTGTTTTTT.

The V gene is TRBV7-9, the J gene TRBJ1-5, with D possibly being TRBD1 (5 bases). The CDR3 covers 15 residues. CDR1 is SEHNR, CDR2 FQNEAQ, per germline (reference sequence). V dropped 1 base and J dropped 0 bases, with 7 bases sitting between them. CDR3 in amino acids: CASSLGDVSNQPQHF. CDR3 sequence (DNA): TGTGCCAGCAGCTTAGGGGACGTTAGCAATCAGCCCCAGCATTTT.

This clone was seen only a few times. The gene calls are TRBV7-3 and TRBJ2-1; D may match TRBD1 or TRBD2 (6 bases each). With 2 bases removed from V and 8 bases from J, the gap between germline ends came to 16 bases. Germline CDR1 reads SGHTA; CDR2 reads FQGTGA. The CDR3 has 15 residues. The CDR3 DNA reads TGTGCCAGCAGCTTACTAGGGGGGAGGAGCGATGAGCAGTTCTTC. The encoded protein is CASSLLGGRSDEQFF.

The chain joins TRBV5-1 to TRBJ2-2, with TRBD2 identical over 10 bases. Trimming at V came to 0 bases and at J to 4 bases, leaving 6 bases not matched to a gene. CDR3 length: 17 residues. Germline V gene lookup returns CDR1 SGHRS and CDR2 YFSETQ. In nucleotides, the CDR3 is TGCGCCAGCAGCTTGGGTCCGGGACTAGCGTCCACCGGGGAGCTGTTTTTT. This codes for CASSLGPGLASTGELFF.

This sequence joins TRBV19 and TRBJ1-1, with a tentative D call TRBD1 (6 bases). The V gene's germline CDR1 is LNHDA and CDR2 SQIVND (reference sequence). CDR3 size: 15 residues. The germline V and J ends were trimmed by 6 bases and 4 bases, with 18 bases remaining between them. CDR3 coding DNA: TGTGCCAGTAGCCTTCGCGGGGAGGGGGTCACTGAAGCTTTCTTT. Protein product: CASSLRGEGVTEAFF.

The V gene is TRBV27, the J gene TRBJ1-5; 12 positions match TRBD1. Germline loops: CDR1 MNHEY, CDR2 SMNVEV (reference sequence). The CDR3 loop spans 14 amino acids. The J segment lost 5 bases and the V segment lost 5 bases, leaving 1 base of the junction unmatched. CDR3 residues: CASSGTGGDQPQHF. For the CDR3, the DNA is TGTGCCAGCAGTGGGACAGGGGGCGATCAGCCCCAGCATTTT.

The V gene is TRBV28, the J gene TRBJ1-1; unclear D gene. The CDR3 extends over 13 amino acids. V was trimmed by 1 base and J by 5 bases, leaving 8 bases between them. Per the germline V gene, CDR1 is MDHEN and CDR2 is SYDVKM. CDR3 nucleotide sequence: TGTGCCAGCAGTTTATACAGCGGAACTGAAGCTTTCTTT. The encoded protein is CASSLYSGTEAFF. The variable domain in full, completed from reference TRBV28 and TRBJ1-1, reads DVKVTQSSRYLVKRTGEKVFLECVQDMDHENMFWYRQDPGLGLRLIYFSYDVKMKEKGDIPEGYSVSREKKERFSLILESASTNQTSMYLCASSLYSGTEAFFGQGTRLTVV.

The rearrangement links TRBV7-9 to TRBJ2-7, with D unresolved. The germline CDR1 and CDR2 sequences are SEHNR and FQNEAQ (reference sequence). The ends were cut back, 1 base at V and 0 bases at J, with 7 bases in the middle. The CDR3 spans 14 residues. This CDR3 reads CASSLVPNSYEQYF. CDR3 DNA sequence: TGTGCCAGCAGCTTAGTCCCAAACTCCTACGAGCAGTACTTC.

This clone was seen a single time. The J gene is TRBJ2-2, the V gene TRBV18; 7 bases agree with TRBD1. The CDR3 runs to 15 residues. CDR1 is KGHSH and CDR2 is LQKENI in the germline V gene. J lost 0 bases, V lost 6 bases, and 4 bases had no gene match. The CDR3 nucleotides read TGTGCCAGCTCCCGGGGACAGTCGAACACCGGGGAGCTGTTTTTT. As protein: CASSRGQSNTGELFF.

V and J are TRBV9 and TRBJ2-1, with D maybe TRBD1 (5 bases). Germline CDR1 reads SGDLS; CDR2 reads YYNGEE. V lost 7 bases to trimming and J lost 5 bases, with 16 bases between them. The CDR3 runs 14 residues. CDR3: CASGPPQAHNEQFF. As DNA, the CDR3 is TGTGCCAGCGGCCCCCCACAGGCCCACAATGAGCAGTTCTTC.

The rearrangement uses TRBV28 and TRBJ1-5, with 7 nucleotides matching TRBD1. This CDR3 spans 13 amino acids. The V gene end was trimmed by 6 bases and the J gene end by 5 bases; junction bases not matched to a gene: 4. Germline V gene data show CDR1 as MDHEN and CDR2 as SYDVKM. The CDR3 DNA is TGTGCCAGCAGATTTGACAGGGATCAGCCCCAGCATTTT. Translating it yields CASRFDRDQPQHF. The complete variable domain, with remaining parts taken from reference TRBV28 and TRBJ1-5, reads DVKVTQSSRYLVKRTGEKVFLECVQDMDHENMFWYRQDPGLGLRLIYFSYDVKMKEKGDIPEGYSVSREKKERFSLILESASTNQTSMYLCASRFDRDQPQHFGDGTRLSIL.